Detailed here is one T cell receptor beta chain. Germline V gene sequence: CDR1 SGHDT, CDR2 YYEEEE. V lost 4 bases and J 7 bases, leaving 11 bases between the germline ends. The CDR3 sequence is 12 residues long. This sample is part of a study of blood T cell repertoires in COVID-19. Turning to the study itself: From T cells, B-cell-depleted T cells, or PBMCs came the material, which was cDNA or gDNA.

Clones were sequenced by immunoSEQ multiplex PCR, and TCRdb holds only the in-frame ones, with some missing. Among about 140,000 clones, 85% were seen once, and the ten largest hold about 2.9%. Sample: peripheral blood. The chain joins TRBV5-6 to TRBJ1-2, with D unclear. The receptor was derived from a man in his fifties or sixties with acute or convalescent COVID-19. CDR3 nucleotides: TGTGCCAGCAGCCTTATCGTTAGTGGCTACACCTTC. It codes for CASSLIVSGYTF.